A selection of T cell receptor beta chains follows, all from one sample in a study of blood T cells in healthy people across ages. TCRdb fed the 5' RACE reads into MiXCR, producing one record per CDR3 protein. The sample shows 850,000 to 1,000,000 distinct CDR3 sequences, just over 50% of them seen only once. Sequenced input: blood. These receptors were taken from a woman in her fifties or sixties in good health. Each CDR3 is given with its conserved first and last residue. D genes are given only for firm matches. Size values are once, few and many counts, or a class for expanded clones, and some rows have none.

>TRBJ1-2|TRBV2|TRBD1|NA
CASRSRGTGYTF
TGTGCCAGCAGGTCCAGGGGGACTGGCTACACCTTC
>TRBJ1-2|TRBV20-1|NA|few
CSAEQGFHTF
TGCAGTGCCGAACAGGGTTTCCACACCTTC
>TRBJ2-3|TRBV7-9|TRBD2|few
CASSYPDGRAVDTQYF
TGTGCCAGCAGCTACCCTGACGGGAGGGCTGTAGATACGCAGTATTTT
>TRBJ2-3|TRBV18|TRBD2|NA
CASLSGGAKSADTQYF
TGTGCCAGCCTAAGCGGGGGGGCCAAGAGTGCAGATACGCAGTATTTT
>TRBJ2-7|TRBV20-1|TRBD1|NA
CSARVSRGYNEQYF
TGCAGTGCTAGAGTTAGCAGGGGGTACAATGAGCAGTACTTC
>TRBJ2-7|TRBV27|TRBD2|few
CASSARLASGEQYF
TGTGCCAGCAGTGCCCGACTAGCCTCCGGCGAGCAGTACTTC
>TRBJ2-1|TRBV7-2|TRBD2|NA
CASSRPLAGGPDEQFF
TGTGCCAGCAGCAGGCCCTTAGCGGGAGGGCCCGATGAGCAGTTCTTC
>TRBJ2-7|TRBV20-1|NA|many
CSARVEGTYEQYF
TGCAGTGCTAGAGTCGAGGGAACCTACGAGCAGTACTTC
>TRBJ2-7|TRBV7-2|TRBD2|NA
CASSLAGGPSSEQYF
TGTGCCAGCAGCCTAGCGGGAGGGCCTTCTAGCGAGCAGTACTTC
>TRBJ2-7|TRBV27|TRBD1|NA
CASSLHRGTGVGEQYF
TGTGCCAGCAGTCTACACCGGGGGACAGGGGTGGGCGAGCAGTACTTC
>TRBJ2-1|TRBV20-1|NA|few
CSARVRNEQFF
TGCAGTGCTAGAGTTCGAAATGAGCAGTTCTTC
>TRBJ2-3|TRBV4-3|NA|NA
CASSQEGSTSTDTQYF
TGCGCCAGCAGCCAAGAGGGAAGTACTAGCACAGATACGCAGTATTTT
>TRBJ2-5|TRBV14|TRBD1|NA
CASSQVRGRWETQYF
TGTGCCAGCAGCCAAGTTAGGGGGCGGTGGGAGACCCAGTACTTC
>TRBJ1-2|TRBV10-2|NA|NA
CASSEPGYGYTF
TGCGCCAGCAGTGAACCAGGCTATGGCTACACCTTC
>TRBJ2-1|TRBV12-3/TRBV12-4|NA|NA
CASWESSYNEQFF
TGTGCCAGCTGGGAGAGCTCCTACAATGAGCAGTTCTTC
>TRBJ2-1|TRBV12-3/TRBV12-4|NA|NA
CASSFAAEYNEQFF
TGTGCCAGCAGTTTTGCGGCGGAATACAATGAGCAGTTCTTC
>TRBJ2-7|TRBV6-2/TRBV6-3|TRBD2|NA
CASRLSGREENEQYF
TGTGCCAGCAGACTGAGCGGGAGAGAGGAAAACGAGCAGTACTTC
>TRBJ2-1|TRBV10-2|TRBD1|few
CAVWDRGYEQFF
TGCGCCGTATGGGACAGGGGGTATGAGCAGTTCTTC
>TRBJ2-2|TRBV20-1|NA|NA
CSARSGALGTGELFF
TGCAGTGCTAGATCCGGGGCCTTGGGGACCGGGGAGCTGTTTTTT
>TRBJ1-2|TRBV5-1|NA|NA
CASSQAGVNYGYTF
TGCGCCAGCAGCCAGGCGGGGGTGAACTATGGCTACACCTTC
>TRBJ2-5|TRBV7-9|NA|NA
CASSHQPQQETQYF
TGTGCCAGCAGCCACCAACCTCAACAGGAGACCCAGTACTTC
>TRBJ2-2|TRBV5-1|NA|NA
CASSSRGATNTGELFF
TGCGCCAGCAGCTCCAGGGGAGCGACGAACACCGGGGAGCTGTTTTTT